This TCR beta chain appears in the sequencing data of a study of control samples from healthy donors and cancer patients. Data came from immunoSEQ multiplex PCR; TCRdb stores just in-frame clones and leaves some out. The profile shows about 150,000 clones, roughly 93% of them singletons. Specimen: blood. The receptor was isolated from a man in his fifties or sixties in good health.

The CDR3 region is CAISESSGSGNEQFF. CDR3 sequence (DNA): TGTGCCATCAGTGAGTCGAGCGGGAGTGGCAATGAGCAGTTCTTC. The rearrangement links TRBV10-3 to TRBJ2-1; the match to TRBD2 covers 8 bases. This CDR3 contains 15 residues. V shed 0 bases, J shed 6 bases, and the junction held 4 bases outside the gene matches. Germline assignment: CDR1 ENHRY and CDR2 SYGVKD.